This T cell receptor (beta chain) came from a study of CD8+ T cells in alopecia areata. Investigators isolated RNA and reverse transcribed it into cDNA to act as the sequencing template. Sequenced by immunoSEQ multiplex PCR; TCRdb stores in-frame clones only, minus some. The profile covers over 150,000 clones, with approximately 62% appearing a single time and 1.7% taken by the ten largest. Germline lookup yields CDR1 ENHRY and CDR2 SYGVKD. V was trimmed by 3 bases and J by 11 bases, leaving 12 bases between them. This CDR3 has 12 amino acids. The sample in question was CD4+ T cells sorted from blood, obtained at week 0. This TCR was sampled from a human donor with alopecia areata. This chain joins TRBV10-3 and TRBJ2-3; D is undetermined. Here the CDR3 reads CAISEGVTRQYF. CDR3 nucleotides: TGTGCCATCAGTGAAGGTGTGACAAGGCAGTATTTT.